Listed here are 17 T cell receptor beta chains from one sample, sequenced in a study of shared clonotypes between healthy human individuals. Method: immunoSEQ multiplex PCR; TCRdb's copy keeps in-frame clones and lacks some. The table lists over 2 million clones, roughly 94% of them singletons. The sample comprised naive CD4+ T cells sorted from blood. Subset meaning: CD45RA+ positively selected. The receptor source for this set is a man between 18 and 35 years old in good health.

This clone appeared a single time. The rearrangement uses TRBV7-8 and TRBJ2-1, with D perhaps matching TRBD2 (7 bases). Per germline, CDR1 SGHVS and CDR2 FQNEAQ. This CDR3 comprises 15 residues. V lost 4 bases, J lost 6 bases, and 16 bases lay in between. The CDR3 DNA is TGTGCCAGCAGCTCCCGGGCGGCGGGGGCCAATGAGCAGTTCTTC. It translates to CASSSRAAGANEQFF.

The CDR3 DNA sequence: TGCGCCAGCAGCCCCGGGAAAGGAGAGACCCAGTACTTC. Protein product: CASSPGKGETQYF. The chain employs TRBV5-1 and TRBJ2-5; possibly TRBD2 for D (5 bases). The CDR3 runs 13 residues. The V end lost 4 bases, the J end lost 4 bases, and 11 bases lay between the germline ends. The V gene's germline CDR1 is SGHRS and CDR2 YFSETQ.

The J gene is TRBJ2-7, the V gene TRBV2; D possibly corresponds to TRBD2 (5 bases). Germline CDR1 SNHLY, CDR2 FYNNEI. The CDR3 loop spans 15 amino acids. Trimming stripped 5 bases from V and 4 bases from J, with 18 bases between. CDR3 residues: CASSRQRINSYEQYF. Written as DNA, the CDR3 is TGTGCCAGCAGTCGTCAGCGGATTAACTCTTACGAGCAGTACTTC.

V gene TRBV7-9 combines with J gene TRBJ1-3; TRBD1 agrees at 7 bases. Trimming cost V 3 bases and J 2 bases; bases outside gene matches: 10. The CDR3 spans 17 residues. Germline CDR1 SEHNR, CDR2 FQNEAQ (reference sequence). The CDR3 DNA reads TGTGCCAGCAGCTTCCTCGACAGGGCGATAGCTGGAAACACCATATATTTT. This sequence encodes CASSFLDRAIAGNTIYF.

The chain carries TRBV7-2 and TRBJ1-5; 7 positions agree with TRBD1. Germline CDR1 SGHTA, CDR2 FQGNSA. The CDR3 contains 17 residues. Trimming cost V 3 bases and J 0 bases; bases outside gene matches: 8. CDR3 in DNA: TGTGCCAGCAGCTTTCGGACAGGAGACTTTAGCAATCAGCCCCAGCATTTT. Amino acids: CASSFRTGDFSNQPQHF. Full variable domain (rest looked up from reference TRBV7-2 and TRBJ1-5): GAGVSQSPSNKVTEKGKDVELRCDPISGHTALYWYRQSLGQGLEFLIYFQGNSAPDKSGLPSDRFSAERTGGSVSTLTIQRTQQEDSAVYLCASSFRTGDFSNQPQHFGDGTRLSIL.

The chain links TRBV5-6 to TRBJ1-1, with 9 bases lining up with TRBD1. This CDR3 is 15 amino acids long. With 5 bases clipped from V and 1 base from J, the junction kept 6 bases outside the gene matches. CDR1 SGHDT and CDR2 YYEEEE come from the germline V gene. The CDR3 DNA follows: TGTGCCAGCAGTTCGGACAGGGGCCAGAACACTGAAGCTTTCTTT. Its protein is CASSSDRGQNTEAFF.

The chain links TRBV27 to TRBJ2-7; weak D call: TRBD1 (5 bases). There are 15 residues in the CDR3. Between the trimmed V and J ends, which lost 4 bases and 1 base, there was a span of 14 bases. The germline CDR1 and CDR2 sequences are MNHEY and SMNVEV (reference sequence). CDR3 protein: CASSSGASNSYEQYF. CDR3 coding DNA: TGTGCCAGCAGTTCTGGGGCTTCTAATTCCTACGAGCAGTACTTC.

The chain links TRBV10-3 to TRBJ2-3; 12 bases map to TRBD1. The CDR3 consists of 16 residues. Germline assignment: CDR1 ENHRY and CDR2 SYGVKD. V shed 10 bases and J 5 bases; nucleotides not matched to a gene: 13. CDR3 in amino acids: CATGTRDRGQGDTQYF. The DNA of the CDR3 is TGTGCCACCGGAACAAGGGACAGGGGGCAAGGAGATACGCAGTATTTT.

The CDR3 sequence is CATSRERGPNQPQHF. The CDR3 nucleotides are TGTGCCACCAGCAGAGAACGGGGCCCAAATCAGCCCCAGCATTTT. The chain carries TRBV15 and TRBJ1-5; D might be TRBD1 (5 bases). V lost 0 bases to trimming and J lost 4 bases, with 10 bases between them. The CDR3 has 15 residues. The V gene's germline CDR1 is LNHNV and CDR2 YYDKDF (reference sequence).

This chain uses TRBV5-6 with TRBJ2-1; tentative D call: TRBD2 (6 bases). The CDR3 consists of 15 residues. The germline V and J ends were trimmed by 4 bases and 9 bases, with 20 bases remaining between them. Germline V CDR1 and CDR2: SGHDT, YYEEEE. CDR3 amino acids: CASSPGLGQIAEQFF. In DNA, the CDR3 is TGTGCCAGCAGCCCGGGACTGGGGCAGATCGCTGAGCAGTTCTTC.

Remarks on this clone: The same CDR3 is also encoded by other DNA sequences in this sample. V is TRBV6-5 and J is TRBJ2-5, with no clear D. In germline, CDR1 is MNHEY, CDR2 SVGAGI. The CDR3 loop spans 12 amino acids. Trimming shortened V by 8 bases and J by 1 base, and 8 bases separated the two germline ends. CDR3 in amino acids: CASGRAQETQYF. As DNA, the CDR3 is TGTGCCAGCGGACGGGCCCAAGAGACCCAGTACTTC.

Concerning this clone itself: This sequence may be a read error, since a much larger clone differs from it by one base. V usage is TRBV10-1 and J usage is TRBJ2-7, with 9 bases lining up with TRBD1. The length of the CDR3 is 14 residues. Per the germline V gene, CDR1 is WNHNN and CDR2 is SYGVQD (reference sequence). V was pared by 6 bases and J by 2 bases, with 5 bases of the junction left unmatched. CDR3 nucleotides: TGCGCCAGCAGCTCCGGGACAGGGACCTACGAGCAGTACTTC. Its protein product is CASSSGTGTYEQYF.

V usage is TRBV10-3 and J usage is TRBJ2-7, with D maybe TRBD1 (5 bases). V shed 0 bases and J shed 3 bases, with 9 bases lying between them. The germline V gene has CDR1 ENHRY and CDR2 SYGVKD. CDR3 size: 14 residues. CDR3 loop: CAISESGESYEQYF. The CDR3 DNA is TGTGCCATCAGTGAGTCAGGGGAAAGCTACGAGCAGTACTTC.

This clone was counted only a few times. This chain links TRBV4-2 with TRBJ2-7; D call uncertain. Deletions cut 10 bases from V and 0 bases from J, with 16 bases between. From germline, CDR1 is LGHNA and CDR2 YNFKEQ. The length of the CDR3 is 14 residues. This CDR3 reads CATAGSGTSYEQYF. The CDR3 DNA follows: TGTGCCACTGCCGGCTCCGGAACCTCCTACGAGCAGTACTTC.

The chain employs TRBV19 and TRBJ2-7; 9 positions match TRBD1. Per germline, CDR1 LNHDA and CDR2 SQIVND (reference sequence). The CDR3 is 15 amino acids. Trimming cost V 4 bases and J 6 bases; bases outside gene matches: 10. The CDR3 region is CASSRPSGTGREQYF. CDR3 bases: TGTGCCAGTAGTAGGCCCTCCGGGACAGGGCGCGAGCAGTACTTC.

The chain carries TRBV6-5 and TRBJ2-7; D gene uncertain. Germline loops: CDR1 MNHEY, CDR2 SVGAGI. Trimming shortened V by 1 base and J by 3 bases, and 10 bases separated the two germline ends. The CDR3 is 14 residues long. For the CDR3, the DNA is TGTGCCAGCAGTTACTTTGCGCCGCGCTACGAGCAGTACTTC. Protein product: CASSYFAPRYEQYF.

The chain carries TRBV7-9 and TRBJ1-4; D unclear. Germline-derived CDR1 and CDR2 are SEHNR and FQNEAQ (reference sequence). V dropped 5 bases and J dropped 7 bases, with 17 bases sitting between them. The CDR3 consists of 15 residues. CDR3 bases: TGTGCCAGCAGCCCACAAATAACTTTTGGTGAAAAACTGTTTTTT. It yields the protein CASSPQITFGEKLFF.